A single T cell receptor (beta chain) is shown here with its context. It may be a read error: a sequence one base away is much more abundant. The sample originates from a study of molecular identifiers for immune sequencing clone quantification. Study as a whole: Replicate RNA came from 20,000 or 100,000 naive CD8 cells and was split five ways, and four parts were sequenced.

TCRdb reanalysed the PCR reads using MiXCR and keeps one entry per CDR3 protein. The table records about 35,000 distinct CDR3 sequences, approximately 19% of them present only once. Sorting defined naive CD8 T cells as CD8+CD4-CCR7+CD45RA+. There are 13 residues in the CDR3. Germline assignment: CDR1 MGHRA and CDR2 YSYEKL. V was clipped by 8 bases and J by 4 bases, with 11 bases between them. The receptor was isolated from a human donor in good health. Some libraries in this study had Jurkat cell RNA spiked in. Sequencing was done on a sample of naive CD8+ T cells from blood, with Jurkat cell RNA spiked in. Subset indicated: FACS-sorted CD8+CD4-CCR7+CD45RA+ naive T cells. The gene calls are TRBV4-1 and TRBJ2-2; the D is unclear. In DNA, the CDR3 is TGCGCCAGCGGCCCGAGCAGCACCGGGGAGCTGTTTTTT. Protein product: CASGPSSTGELFF.